This record concerns one TCR beta chain sequence. Antigen unknown. V was clipped by 0 bases and J by 0 bases, with 8 bases between them. Germline V CDR1 and CDR2: LGHNA, YNFKEQ. The CDR3 is 15 amino acids. The sample comes from a study of cytomegalovirus exposure and HLA in healthy donors. About the study: Early released data comprised around 85 million unique TCRs from HLA-typed donors. Regarding the study as a whole: According to the study, some 160 TCR beta chains were cytomegalovirus-associated. Prediction of most subjects' HLA-A and HLA-B alleles by TCR beta sequences was reportedly accurate.

Primers for the PCR totalled 60 Vbeta and 13 Jbeta. Method: immunoSEQ multiplex PCR; TCRdb's copy keeps in-frame clones and lacks some. The sample consists of approximately 290,000 clones, 80% of them appearing once. This receptor was taken from a girl aged 2 to 9 in good health and CMV-seronegative. The rearrangement links TRBV4-2 to TRBJ2-5; D is undetermined. Material for sequencing was PBMCs. This CDR3 is CASSQDPTDQETQYF. For the CDR3, the DNA is TGTGCCAGCAGCCAAGACCCTACAGACCAAGAGACCCAGTACTTC.